One T cell receptor beta chain is described in this entry. The antigen remains unidentified. V shed 5 bases, J shed 10 bases, and the junction held 11 bases outside the gene matches. Per germline, CDR1 SGHTA and CDR2 FQGNSA. CDR3 length: 14 amino acids. The second PCR ran about 6 to 11 cycles with a sample-barcoded 5' primer and J-beta primers. TCRdb reanalysed the 5' RACE reads using MiXCR and keeps one entry per CDR3 protein. The data contain around 790,000 distinct CDR3 sequences, around 42% of them singletons. Staff drew 9 to 10 milliliters of peripheral blood from each donor. PBMCs numbering at least 6 million were isolated per sample. RNA extraction gave at least 5 micrograms of total RNA per sample. The sample belongs to a study of blood T cells in healthy people across ages. Overall study results and limits: Age brought a roughly linear fall in TCR beta diversity measured per million T cells.

The source of this sequence is a man between 60 and 70 years old in good health. Sequenced sample: blood. This chain uses TRBV7-2 with TRBJ1-5, with 7 bases fitting TRBD1. Here the CDR3 DNA reads TGTGCCAGCAGCCCCGGACAGGCCGGGGGCCCCCAGCATTTT. This gives the protein CASSPGQAGGPQHF.